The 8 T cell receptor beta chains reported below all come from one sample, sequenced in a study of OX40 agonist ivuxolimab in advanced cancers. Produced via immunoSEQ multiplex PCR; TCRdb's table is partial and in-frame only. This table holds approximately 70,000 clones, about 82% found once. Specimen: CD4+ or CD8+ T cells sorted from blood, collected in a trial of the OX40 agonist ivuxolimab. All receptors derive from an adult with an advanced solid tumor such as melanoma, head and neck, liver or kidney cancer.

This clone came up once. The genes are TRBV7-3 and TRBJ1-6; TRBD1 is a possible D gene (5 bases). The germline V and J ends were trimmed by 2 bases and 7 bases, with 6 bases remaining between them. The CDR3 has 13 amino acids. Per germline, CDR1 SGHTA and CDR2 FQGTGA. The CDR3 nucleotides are TGTGCCAGCAGCTTAGACAGAAATTCACCCCTCCACTTT. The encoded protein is CASSLDRNSPLHF.

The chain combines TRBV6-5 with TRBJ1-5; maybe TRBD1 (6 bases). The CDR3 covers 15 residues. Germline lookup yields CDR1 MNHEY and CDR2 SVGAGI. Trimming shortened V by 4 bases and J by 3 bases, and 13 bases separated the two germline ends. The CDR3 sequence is CASSSPGQPNQPQHF. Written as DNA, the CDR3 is TGTGCCAGCAGTTCCCCAGGACAGCCCAATCAGCCCCAGCATTTT.

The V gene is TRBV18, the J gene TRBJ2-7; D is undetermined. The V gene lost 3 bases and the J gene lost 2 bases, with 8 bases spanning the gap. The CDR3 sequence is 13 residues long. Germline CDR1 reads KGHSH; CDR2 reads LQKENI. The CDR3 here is CASSPAAAYEQYF. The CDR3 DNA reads TGTGCCAGCTCACCGGCGGCAGCCTACGAGCAGTACTTC.

The CDR3 region has the DNA TGTGCCAGCAGTTTAAGTAACCATAAGCAGTATTTT. This sequence encodes CASSLSNHKQYF. The gene calls are TRBV27 and TRBJ2-3; no reliable D call. Trimming removed 2 bases from V and 11 bases from J, with 11 bases in between. The CDR3 extends over 12 amino acids. Germline V gives CDR1 MNHEY, CDR2 SMNVEV (reference sequence).

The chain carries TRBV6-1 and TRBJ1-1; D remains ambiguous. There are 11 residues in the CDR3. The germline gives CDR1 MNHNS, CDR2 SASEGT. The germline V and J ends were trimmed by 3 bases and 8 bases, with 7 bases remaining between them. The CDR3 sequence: CASSESAEAFF. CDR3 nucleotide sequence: TGTGCCAGCAGTGAGTCGGCAGAAGCTTTCTTT.

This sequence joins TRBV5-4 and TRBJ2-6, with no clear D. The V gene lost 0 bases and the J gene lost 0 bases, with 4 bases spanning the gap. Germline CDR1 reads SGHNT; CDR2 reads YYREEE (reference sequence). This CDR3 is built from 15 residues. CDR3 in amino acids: CASSLDPSGANVLTF. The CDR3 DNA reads TGTGCCAGCAGCTTGGATCCCTCTGGGGCCAACGTCCTGACTTTC. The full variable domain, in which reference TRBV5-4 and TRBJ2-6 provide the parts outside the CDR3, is ETGVTQSPTHLIKTRGQQVTLRCSSQSGHNTVSWYQQALGQGPQFIFQYYREEENGRGNFPPRFSGLQFPNYSSELNVNALELDDSALYLCASSLDPSGANVLTFGAGSRLTVL.

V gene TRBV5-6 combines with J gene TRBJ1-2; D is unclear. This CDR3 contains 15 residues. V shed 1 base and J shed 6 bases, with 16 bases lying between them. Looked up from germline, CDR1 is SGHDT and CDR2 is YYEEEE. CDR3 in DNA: TGTGCCAGCAGCTTGAGCCCGGCAGGTGGCGATGGCTACACCTTC. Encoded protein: CASSLSPAGGDGYTF. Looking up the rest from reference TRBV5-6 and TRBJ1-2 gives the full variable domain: DAGVTQSPTHLIKTRGQQVTLRCSPKSGHDTVSWYQQALGQGPQFIFQYYEEEERQRGNFPDRFSGHQFPNYSSELNVNALLLGDSALYLCASSLSPAGGDGYTFGSGTRLTVV.

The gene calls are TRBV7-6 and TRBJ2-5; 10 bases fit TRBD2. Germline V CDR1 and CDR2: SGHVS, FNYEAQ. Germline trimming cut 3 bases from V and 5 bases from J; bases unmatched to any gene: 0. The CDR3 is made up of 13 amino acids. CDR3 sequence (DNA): TGTGCCAGCAGCTTGACTAGCGGGGAGACCCAGTACTTC. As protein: CASSLTSGETQYF.